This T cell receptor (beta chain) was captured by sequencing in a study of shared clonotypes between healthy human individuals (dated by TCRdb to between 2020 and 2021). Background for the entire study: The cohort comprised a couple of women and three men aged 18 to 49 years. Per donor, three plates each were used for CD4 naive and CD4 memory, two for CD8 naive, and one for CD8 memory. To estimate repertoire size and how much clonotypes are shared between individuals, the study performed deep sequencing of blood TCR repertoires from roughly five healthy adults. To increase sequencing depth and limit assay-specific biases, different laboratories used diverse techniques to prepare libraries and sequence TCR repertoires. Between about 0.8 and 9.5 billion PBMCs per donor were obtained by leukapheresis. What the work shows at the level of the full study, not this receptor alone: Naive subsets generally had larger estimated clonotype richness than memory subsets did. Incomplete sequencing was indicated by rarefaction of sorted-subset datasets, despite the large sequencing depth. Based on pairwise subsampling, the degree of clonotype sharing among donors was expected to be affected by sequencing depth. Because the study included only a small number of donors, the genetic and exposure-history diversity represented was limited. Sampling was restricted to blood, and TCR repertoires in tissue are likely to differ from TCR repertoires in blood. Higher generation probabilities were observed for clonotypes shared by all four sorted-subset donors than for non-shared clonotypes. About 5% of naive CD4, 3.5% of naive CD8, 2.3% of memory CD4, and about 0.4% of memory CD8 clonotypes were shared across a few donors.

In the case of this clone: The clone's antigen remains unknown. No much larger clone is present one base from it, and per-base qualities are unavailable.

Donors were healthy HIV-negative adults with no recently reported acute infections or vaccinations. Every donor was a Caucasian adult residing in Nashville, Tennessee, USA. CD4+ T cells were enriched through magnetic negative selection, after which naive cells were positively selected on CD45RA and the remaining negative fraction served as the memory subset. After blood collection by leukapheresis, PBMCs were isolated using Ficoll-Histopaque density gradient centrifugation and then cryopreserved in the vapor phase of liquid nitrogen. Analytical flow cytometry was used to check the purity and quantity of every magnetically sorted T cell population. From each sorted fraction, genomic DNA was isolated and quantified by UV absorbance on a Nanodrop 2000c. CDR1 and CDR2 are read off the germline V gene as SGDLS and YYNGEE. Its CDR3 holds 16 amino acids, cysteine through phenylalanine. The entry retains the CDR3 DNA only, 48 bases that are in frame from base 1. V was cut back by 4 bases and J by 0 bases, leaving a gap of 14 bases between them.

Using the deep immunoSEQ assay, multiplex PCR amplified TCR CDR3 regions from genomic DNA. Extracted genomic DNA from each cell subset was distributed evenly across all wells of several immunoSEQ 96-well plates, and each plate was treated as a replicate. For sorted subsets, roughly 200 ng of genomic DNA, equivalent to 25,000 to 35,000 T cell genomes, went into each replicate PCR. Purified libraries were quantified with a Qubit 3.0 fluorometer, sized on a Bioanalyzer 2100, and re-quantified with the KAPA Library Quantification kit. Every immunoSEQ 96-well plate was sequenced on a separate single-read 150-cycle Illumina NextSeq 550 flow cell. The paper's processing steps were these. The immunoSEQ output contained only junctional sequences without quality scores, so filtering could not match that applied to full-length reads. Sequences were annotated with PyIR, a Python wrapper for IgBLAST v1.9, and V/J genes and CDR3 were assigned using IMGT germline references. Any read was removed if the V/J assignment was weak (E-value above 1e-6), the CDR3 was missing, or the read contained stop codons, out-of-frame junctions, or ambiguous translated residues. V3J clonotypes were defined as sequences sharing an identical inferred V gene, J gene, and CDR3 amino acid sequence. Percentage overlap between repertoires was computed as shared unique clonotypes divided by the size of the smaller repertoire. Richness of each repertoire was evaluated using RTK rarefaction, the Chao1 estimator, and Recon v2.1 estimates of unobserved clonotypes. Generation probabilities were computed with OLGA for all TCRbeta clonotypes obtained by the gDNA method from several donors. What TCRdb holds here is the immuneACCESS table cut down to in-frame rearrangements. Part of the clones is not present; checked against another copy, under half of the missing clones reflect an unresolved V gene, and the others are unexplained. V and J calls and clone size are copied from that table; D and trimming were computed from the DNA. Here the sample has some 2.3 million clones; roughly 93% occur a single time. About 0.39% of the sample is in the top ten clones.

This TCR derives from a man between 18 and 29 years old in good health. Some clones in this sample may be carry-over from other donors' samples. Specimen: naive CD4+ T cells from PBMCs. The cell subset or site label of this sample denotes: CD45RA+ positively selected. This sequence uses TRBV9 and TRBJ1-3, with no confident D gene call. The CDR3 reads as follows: CASSPSSGGSGNTIYF. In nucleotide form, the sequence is TGTGCCAGCAGCCCATCTTCCGGCGGCTCTGGAAACACCATATATTTT.